These T cell receptor beta chains were read from a single sample in a study of beta chain features in type 1 diabetes. The protocol was immunoSEQ multiplex PCR, while the TCRdb copy is restricted to in-frame clones and leaves out a portion. The sample includes 300,000 to 400,000 clones, about 14% of them seen just once. The sample consisted of naive CD4+ T cells from blood. These receptors came from a woman in her late teens or twenties with type 1 diabetes. The conserved cysteine and the conserved F or W are not part of the CDR3 here. Each record gives: J gene, V gene, CDR3 length, CDR3 protein.

j_gene: TRBJ1-1; v_gene: TRBV18; len: 14; CDR3aa: ASSPQEGTANTEAF
j_gene: TRBJ2-3; v_gene: TRBV19; len: 11; CDR3aa: ASSPPGTDTQY
j_gene: TRBJ2-4; v_gene: TRBV19; len: 14; CDR3aa: ASSIEWGLAKNIQY
j_gene: TRBJ2-2; v_gene: TRBV19; len: 14; CDR3aa: ASSYSGRSYTGELF
j_gene: TRBJ1-2; v_gene: TRBV7-2; len: 11; CDR3aa: ASSLGQGYGYT
j_gene: TRBJ1-5; v_gene: TRBV19; len: 12; CDR3aa: ASSIRQHNQPQH
j_gene: TRBJ2-4; v_gene: TRBV2; len: 13; CDR3aa: ASSEGQRPKNIQY
j_gene: TRBJ2-1; v_gene: TRBV7-9; len: 13; CDR3aa: ATVFSGFAGNEQF
j_gene: TRBJ2-1; v_gene: TRBV5-1; len: 13; CDR3aa: ASSFTSGFYNEQF
j_gene: TRBJ1-2; v_gene: TRBV7-9; len: 12; CDR3aa: ASSLQDGSYGYT
j_gene: TRBJ2-4; v_gene: TRBV7-9; len: 13; CDR3aa: ASSWRGGPKNIQY
j_gene: TRBJ2-7; v_gene: TRBV7-2; len: 11; CDR3aa: ASNLGAGDEQY
j_gene: TRBJ1-2; v_gene: TRBV5-1; len: 12; CDR3aa: ASSLADRGYGYT
j_gene: TRBJ2-2; v_gene: TRBV7-9; len: 13; CDR3aa: ASSLRLAGVGELF
j_gene: TRBJ1-1; v_gene: TRBV10-3; len: 13; CDR3aa: AISESVRDNTEAF
j_gene: TRBJ1-2; v_gene: TRBV25-1; len: 12; CDR3aa: ASSDPRKNYGYT
j_gene: TRBJ1-1; v_gene: TRBV5-1; len: 14; CDR3aa: ASSLAGGTLNTEAF
j_gene: TRBJ2-5; v_gene: TRBV5-6; len: 14; CDR3aa: ASSLKRGSLQETQY
j_gene: TRBJ1-5; v_gene: TRBV19; len: 13; CDR3aa: ASSPRDSRNQPQH
j_gene: TRBJ1-1; v_gene: TRBV18; len: 15; CDR3aa: ASSTRETGAMNTEAF
j_gene: TRBJ2-2; v_gene: TRBV29-1; len: 12; CDR3aa: SVYRAPGTGELF
j_gene: TRBJ2-1; v_gene: TRBV5-1; len: 14; CDR3aa: ASSLVTARGGNEQF
j_gene: TRBJ1-2; v_gene: TRBV30; len: 10; CDR3aa: ACSRGGYGYT
j_gene: TRBJ2-7; v_gene: TRBV4-1; len: 13; CDR3aa: ASSLLAGGPYEQY
j_gene: TRBJ1-1; v_gene: TRBV4-1; len: 10; CDR3aa: ASSPPGQGGF
j_gene: TRBJ1-1; v_gene: TRBV29-1; len: 10; CDR3aa: SAELQGTEAF
j_gene: TRBJ2-1; v_gene: TRBV30; len: 12; CDR3aa: AWSQGGIYNEQF
j_gene: TRBJ1-1; v_gene: TRBV30; len: 11; CDR3aa: AWSNRGGTEAF
j_gene: TRBJ1-5; v_gene: TRBV5-7; len: 13; CDR3aa: ASSRGDRKNQPQH
j_gene: TRBJ2-1; v_gene: TRBV7-9; len: 15; CDR3aa: ASSLGIGQGARNEQF
j_gene: TRBJ1-2; v_gene: TRBV7-2; len: 14; CDR3aa: ASSLSLLGTAYGYT
j_gene: TRBJ2-1; v_gene: TRBV5-4; len: 13; CDR3aa: ASSVGPSSYNEQF
j_gene: TRBJ1-4; v_gene: TRBV20-1; len: 9; CDR3aa: SASDRGKLF
j_gene: TRBJ2-5; v_gene: TRBV11-2; len: 14; CDR3aa: ASSLGGTGSRETQY
j_gene: TRBJ1-1; v_gene: TRBV11-1; len: 12; CDR3aa: ASSPSRGKTEAF
j_gene: TRBJ1-5; v_gene: TRBV4-1; len: 17; CDR3aa: ASSHAPGQGARGNQPQH
j_gene: TRBJ2-3; v_gene: TRBV18; len: 14; CDR3aa: ASSSPTSGVTDTQY
j_gene: TRBJ2-2; v_gene: TRBV5-1; len: 13; CDR3aa: ASSLGTGNTGELF
j_gene: TRBJ1-2; v_gene: TRBV7-8; len: 11; CDR3aa: ASSSTGRGGYT
j_gene: TRBJ2-1; v_gene: TRBV27; len: 13; CDR3aa: ASSLAGLAGGKQF
j_gene: TRBJ2-3; v_gene: TRBV7-2; len: 14; CDR3aa: ASSPRPAGVRDTQY
j_gene: TRBJ2-2; v_gene: TRBV6-6; len: 12; CDR3aa: ASFGRANTGELF
j_gene: TRBJ2-1; v_gene: TRBV28; len: 12; CDR3aa: ASSLGSRGQGKF
j_gene: TRBJ2-7; v_gene: TRBV7-2; len: 10; CDR3aa: ASSSTGSEQY
j_gene: TRBJ2-5; v_gene: TRBV27; len: 13; CDR3aa: ASSRGGGSRETQY
j_gene: TRBJ2-5; v_gene: TRBV29-1; len: 13; CDR3aa: SATGTAFPRETQY
j_gene: TRBJ2-1; v_gene: TRBV25-1; len: 10; CDR3aa: ASSEFAGEQF
j_gene: TRBJ1-5; v_gene: TRBV19; len: 13; CDR3aa: ASSRGSYSNQPQH
j_gene: TRBJ2-1; v_gene: TRBV14; len: 16; CDR3aa: ASSPERLAGVTTGEQF
j_gene: TRBJ2-3; v_gene: TRBV6-5; len: 10; CDR3aa: ASRSVSGTQY
j_gene: TRBJ1-1; v_gene: TRBV5-1; len: 14; CDR3aa: ASSLQGGTLNTEAF
j_gene: TRBJ2-5; v_gene: TRBV15; len: 9; CDR3aa: ATSTQETQY
j_gene: TRBJ2-2; v_gene: TRBV28; len: 13; CDR3aa: ASSLTTIRGGELF
j_gene: TRBJ2-5; v_gene: TRBV5-4; len: 13; CDR3aa: ASSLRQGWGETQY